Listed below are T cell receptor beta chains from one sample, sequenced in a study of blood T cell repertoires in COVID-19. Measured with immunoSEQ multiplex PCR; TCRdb has only the in-frame clones, and not every one. The sample includes roughly 430,000 clones, 88% of them seen just once. The sequencing input was PBMCs or T cells enriched from blood (not recorded which). The source of these receptors is a woman between 18 and 30 years old who had been exposed to COVID-19. Both conserved end residues are part of each CDR3. Each record gives: V gene, D gene, CDR3 protein. D genes are given only for firm matches.

>TRBV10-3|.
CAINEGNYGYTF
>TRBV6-2/TRBV6-3|TRBD2
CASSLPRTSGTDTQYF
>TRBV3-1/TRBV3-2|.
CASSQVSGYEQYF
>TRBV7-9|.
CASSLAGLTYEQYF
>TRBV6-5|TRBD2
CATYSGREGYTQYF
>TRBV28|TRBD1
CASSLGDRDEQYF
>TRBV3-1/TRBV3-2|TRBD1
CASSFRDRGHNEQFF
>TRBV3-1/TRBV3-2|.
CASSQVAFGYTF
>TRBV10-1|TRBD1
CASSDFGQVMCYEQYF
>TRBV28|.
CASSMGHWRQYF
>TRBV2|TRBD1
CASSGQARREQYF
>TRBV27|.
CASGGEVWGQPQHF
>TRBV7-9|.
CASSLLDGDGYTF
>TRBV25-1|.
CASSGRQVSINTEAFF
>TRBV6-2/TRBV6-3|.
CASSYGRGANSPLHF
>TRBV9|.
CASSVAFLNTGELFF
>TRBV5-1|TRBD2
CASSLDVTSGDDEQYF
>TRBV5-1|TRBD1
CASSRDRNTEAFF
>TRBV28|TRBD1
CASSYQGADYGYTF
>TRBV28|TRBD1
CASSRQGIGNTIYF
>TRBV15|.
CATQGPGAYGYTF
>TRBV6-5|.
CASSWGQANTEAFF
>TRBV30|TRBD2
CAWNGGGQYEQYF
>TRBV28|TRBD1
CASSTDRAETQYF
>TRBV7-3|TRBD2
CASSSTSDSTDTQYF
>TRBV3-1/TRBV3-2|TRBD1
CASSRGNRGPGTGLYEQYF
>TRBV28|.
CASSLLGGSYNEQFF
>TRBV5-1|.
CASSQTVPSYNEQFF
>TRBV28|.
CASSRQRPYEQYF
>TRBV11-2|TRBD1
CASSRTGDGELFF
>TRBV28|TRBD1
CASRTGGNQPQHF
>TRBV19|TRBD2
CASLAGYNEQFF